This TCR beta chain is drawn from a study of identical twins. Every one of the donors was a healthy Caucasian. A universal primer binding site was introduced by template switching. The final cDNA contained unique molecular identifiers. TCRdb re-called the 5' RACE reads with MiXCR, one entry per CDR3 protein. This table holds roughly 500,000 distinct CDR3 sequences, approximately 22% found once. This CDR3 is built from 12 residues. The V gene's germline CDR1 is SNHLY and CDR2 FYNNEI. With 8 bases removed from V and 3 bases from J, the gap between germline ends came to 11 bases. These data are also associated with another study on T cells expressing NK-cell markers.

The V gene is TRBV2, the J gene TRBJ2-7; D remains ambiguous. Specimen: CD4+ T cells sorted from blood. This clonotype originated in a woman between 18 and 30 years old in good health. CDR3 amino acids: CASRPFNYEQYF. The CDR3 DNA is TGTGCCAGCCGCCCTTTCAACTACGAGCAGTACTTC.